This paragraph covers one T cell receptor (beta chain) sequence. Germline trimming cut 3 bases from V and 10 bases from J; bases unmatched to any gene: 4. The CDR3 length is 13 residues. Germline lookup yields CDR1 LGHNT and CDR2 FRNRAP. Assay used: immunoSEQ multiplex PCR; TCRdb lists only in-frame clones, some missing. The data hold around 310,000 clones, with about 80% observed a single time. The data originate from a study of cytotoxic CD8 clonotypes in ibrutinib-treated CLL. V is TRBV12-5 and J is TRBJ2-1, with 9 bases lining up with TRBD2. This receptor was obtained from a human donor with chronic lymphocytic leukemia. The sample was PBMCs, taken before ibrutinib treatment. CDR3 in amino acids: CASGFPLAGEQFF. DNA of the CDR3: TGTGCTAGTGGTTTCCCTCTAGCGGGAGAGCAGTTCTTC.